The entry below describes one T cell receptor beta chain. This record belongs to a study of blood T cell repertoires in COVID-19. Study-wide context: Researchers got acute and convalescent COVID-19 samples from the United States, Italy and Spain. Nucleic acid was either cDNA or gDNA, and it came from T cells, B-cell-depleted T cells, or PBMCs.

Participants, about 18 to 95 years old, spanned approximately 26 US areas. Which cohort a participant joined came from the clinical history participants gave. Method: immunoSEQ multiplex PCR; TCRdb's copy keeps in-frame clones and lacks some. This table has around 180,000 clones, roughly 87% appearing once. This receptor was identified in a woman in her 40s with acute COVID-19. Sequencing was carried out using PBMCs or T cells enriched from blood (not recorded which).

CDR3 bases: TGTGCCAGCAGCACCGGGACTAGCGGAGATACGCAGTATTTT. Translating gives CASSTGTSGDTQYF. This chain joins TRBV21-1 and TRBJ2-3; TRBD2, the table's D call, was not compared with the DNA. TRBV21-1 is a pseudogene. The CDR3 covers 14 residues.